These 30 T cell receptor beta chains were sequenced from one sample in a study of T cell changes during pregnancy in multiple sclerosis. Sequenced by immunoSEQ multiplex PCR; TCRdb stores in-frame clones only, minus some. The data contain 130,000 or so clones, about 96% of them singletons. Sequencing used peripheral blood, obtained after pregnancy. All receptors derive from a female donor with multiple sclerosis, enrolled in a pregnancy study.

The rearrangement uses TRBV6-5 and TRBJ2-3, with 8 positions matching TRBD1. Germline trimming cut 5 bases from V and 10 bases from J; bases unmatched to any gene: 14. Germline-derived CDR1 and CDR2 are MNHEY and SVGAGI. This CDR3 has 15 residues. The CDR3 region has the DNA TGTGCCAGCAGTATACAGGGGGGCGAAGGTGAGGCGCAGTATTTT. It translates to CASSIQGGEGEAQYF.

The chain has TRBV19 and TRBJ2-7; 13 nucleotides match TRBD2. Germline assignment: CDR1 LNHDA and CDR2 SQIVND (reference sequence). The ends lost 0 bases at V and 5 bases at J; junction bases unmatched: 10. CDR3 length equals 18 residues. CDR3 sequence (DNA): TGTGCCAGTAGTATAGATCCTCTGGGGACTAGCGGGATCAACGAGCAGTACTTC. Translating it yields CASSIDPLGTSGINEQYF.

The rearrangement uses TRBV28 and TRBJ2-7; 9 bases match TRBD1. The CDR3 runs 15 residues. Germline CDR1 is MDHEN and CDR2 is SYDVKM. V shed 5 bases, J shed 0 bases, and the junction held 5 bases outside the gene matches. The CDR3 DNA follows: TGTGCCAGCAGTCAACGGACAGGGGTCTCCTACGAGCAGTACTTC. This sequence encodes CASSQRTGVSYEQYF.

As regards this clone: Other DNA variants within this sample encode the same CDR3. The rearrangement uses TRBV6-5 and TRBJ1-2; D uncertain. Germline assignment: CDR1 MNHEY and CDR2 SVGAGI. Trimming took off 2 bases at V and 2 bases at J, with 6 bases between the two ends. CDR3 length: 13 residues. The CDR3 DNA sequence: TGTGCCAGCAGTTACGATACAAACTATGGCTACACCTTC. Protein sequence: CASSYDTNYGYTF.

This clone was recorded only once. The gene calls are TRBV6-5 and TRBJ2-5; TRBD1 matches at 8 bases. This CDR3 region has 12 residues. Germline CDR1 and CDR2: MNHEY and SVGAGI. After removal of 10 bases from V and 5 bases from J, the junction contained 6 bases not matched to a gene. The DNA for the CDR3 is TGTGCCACCCGGGACAGGTGGGAGACCCAGTACTTC. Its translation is CATRDRWETQYF.

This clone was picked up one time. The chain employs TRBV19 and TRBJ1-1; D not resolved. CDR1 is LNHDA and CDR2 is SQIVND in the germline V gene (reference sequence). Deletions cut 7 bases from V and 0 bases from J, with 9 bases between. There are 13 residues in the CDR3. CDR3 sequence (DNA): TGTGCCAGTACCCGAGAGTTGAACACTGAAGCTTTCTTT. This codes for CASTRELNTEAFF.

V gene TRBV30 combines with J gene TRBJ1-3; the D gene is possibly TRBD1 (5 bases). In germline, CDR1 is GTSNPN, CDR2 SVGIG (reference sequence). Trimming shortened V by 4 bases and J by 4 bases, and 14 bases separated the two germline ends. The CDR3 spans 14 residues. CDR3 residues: CAWTQVREGNTIYF. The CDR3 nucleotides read TGTGCCTGGACTCAGGTCAGGGAAGGAAACACCATATATTTT.

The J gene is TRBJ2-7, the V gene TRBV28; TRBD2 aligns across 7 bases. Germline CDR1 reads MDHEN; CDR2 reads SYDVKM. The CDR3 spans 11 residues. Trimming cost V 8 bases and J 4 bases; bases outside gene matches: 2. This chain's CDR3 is CASGGGYEQYF. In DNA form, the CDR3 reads TGTGCCAGCGGGGGGGGGTACGAGCAGTACTTC. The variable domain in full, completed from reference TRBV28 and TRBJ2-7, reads DVKVTQSSRYLVKRTGEKVFLECVQDMDHENMFWYRQDPGLGLRLIYFSYDVKMKEKGDIPEGYSVSREKKERFSLILESASTNQTSMYLCASGGGYEQYFGPGTRLTVT.

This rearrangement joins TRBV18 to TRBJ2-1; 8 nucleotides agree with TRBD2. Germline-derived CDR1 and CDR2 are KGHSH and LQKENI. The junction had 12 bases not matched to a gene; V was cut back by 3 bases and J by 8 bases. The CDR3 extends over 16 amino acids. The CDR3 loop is CASSPLVGRAADEQFF. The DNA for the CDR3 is TGTGCCAGCTCACCGCTCGTCGGGAGGGCCGCGGATGAGCAGTTCTTC.

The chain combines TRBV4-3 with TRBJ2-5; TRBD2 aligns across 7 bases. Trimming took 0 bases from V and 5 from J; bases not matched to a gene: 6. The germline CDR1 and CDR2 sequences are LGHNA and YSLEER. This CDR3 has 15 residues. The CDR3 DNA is TGCGCCAGCAGCCAAGAGCCCGGGAGGTCGGAGACCCAGTACTTC. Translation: CASSQEPGRSETQYF.

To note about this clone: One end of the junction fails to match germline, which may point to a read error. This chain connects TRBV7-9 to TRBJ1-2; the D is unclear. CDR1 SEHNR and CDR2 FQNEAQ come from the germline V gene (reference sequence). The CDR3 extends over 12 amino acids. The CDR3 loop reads CASSTLGSILIF. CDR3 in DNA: TGTGCCAGCAGTACCCTGGGCAGTATCCTTATATTC.

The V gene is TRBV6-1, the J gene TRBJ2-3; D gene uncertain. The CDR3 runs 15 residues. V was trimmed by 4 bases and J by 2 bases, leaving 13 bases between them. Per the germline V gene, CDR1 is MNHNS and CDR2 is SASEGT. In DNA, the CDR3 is TGTGCCAGCAGTGTAACCAGGATGGACACAGATACGCAGTATTTT. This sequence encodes CASSVTRMDTDTQYF.

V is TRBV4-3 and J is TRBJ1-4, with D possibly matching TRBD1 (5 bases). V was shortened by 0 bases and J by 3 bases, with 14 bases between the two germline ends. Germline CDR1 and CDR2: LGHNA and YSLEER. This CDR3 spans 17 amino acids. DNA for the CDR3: TGCGCCAGCAGCCAAGATTTAGGGGTTTGGGCTAATGAAAAACTGTTTTTT. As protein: CASSQDLGVWANEKLFF.

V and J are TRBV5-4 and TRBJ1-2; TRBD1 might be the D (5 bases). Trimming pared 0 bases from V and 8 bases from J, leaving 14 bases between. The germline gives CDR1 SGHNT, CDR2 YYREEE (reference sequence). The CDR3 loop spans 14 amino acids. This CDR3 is CASSLGDSLSGYTF. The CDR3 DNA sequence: TGTGCCAGCAGCTTGGGGGACTCCCTTTCGGGCTACACCTTC.

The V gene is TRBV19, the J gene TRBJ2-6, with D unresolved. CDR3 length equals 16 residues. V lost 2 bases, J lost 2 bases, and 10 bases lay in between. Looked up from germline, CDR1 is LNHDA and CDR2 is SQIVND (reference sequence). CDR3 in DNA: TGTGCCAGTAGTATACTGGGCATGCCTGGGGCCAACGTCCTGACTTTC. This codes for CASSILGMPGANVLTF.

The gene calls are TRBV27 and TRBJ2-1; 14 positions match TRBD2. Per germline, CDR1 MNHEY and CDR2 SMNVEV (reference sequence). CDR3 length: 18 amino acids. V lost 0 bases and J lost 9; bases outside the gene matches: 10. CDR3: CASSLSKTGLAGGGEQFF. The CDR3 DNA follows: TGTGCCAGCAGTTTATCGAAAACAGGACTAGCGGGAGGAGGTGAGCAGTTCTTC.

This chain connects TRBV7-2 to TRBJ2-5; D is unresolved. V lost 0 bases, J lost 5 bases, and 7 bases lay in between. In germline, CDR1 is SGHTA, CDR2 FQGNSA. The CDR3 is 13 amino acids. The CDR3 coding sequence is TGTGCCAGCAGCTTAGCGGTGCGGGAGACCCAGTACTTC. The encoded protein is CASSLAVRETQYF.

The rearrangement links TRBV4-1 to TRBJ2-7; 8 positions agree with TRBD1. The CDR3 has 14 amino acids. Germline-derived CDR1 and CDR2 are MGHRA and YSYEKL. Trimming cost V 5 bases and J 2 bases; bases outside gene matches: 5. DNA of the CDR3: TGCGCCAGCAGCACCGGACAGGGAACCTACGAGCAGTACTTC. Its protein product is CASSTGQGTYEQYF.

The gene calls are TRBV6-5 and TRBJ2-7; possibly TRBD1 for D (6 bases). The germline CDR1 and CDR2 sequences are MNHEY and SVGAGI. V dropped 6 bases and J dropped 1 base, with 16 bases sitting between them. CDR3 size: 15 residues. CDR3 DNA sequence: TGTGCCAGCAGACGACTGACAGGTGTATCCTACGAGCAGTACTTC. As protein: CASRRLTGVSYEQYF.

CDR3 DNA sequence: TGTGCCAGCAGCGTAGGGTCAGGGGCGGATAAACTGTTTTTT. Amino acid sequence: CASSVGSGADKLFF. The chain joins TRBV9 to TRBJ1-4, with D perhaps TRBD1 (6 bases). V dropped 0 bases and J dropped 11 bases, with 14 bases sitting between them. Germline V lookup: CDR1 SGDLS, CDR2 YYNGEE. This CDR3 contains 14 residues.

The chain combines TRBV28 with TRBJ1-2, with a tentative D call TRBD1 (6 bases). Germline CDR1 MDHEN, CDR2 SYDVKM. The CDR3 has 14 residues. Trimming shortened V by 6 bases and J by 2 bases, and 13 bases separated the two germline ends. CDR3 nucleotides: TGTGCCAGCAGGAGAAGGGGGTGGAACTATGGCTACACCTTC. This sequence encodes CASRRRGWNYGYTF.

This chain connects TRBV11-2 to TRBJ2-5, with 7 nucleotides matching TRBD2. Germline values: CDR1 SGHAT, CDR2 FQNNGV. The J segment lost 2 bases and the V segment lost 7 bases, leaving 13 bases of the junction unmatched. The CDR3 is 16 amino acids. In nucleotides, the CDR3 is TGTGCCAGCACCGCTGCGGGAGTAGGACCGCAAGAGACCCAGTACTTC. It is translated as CASTAAGVGPQETQYF.

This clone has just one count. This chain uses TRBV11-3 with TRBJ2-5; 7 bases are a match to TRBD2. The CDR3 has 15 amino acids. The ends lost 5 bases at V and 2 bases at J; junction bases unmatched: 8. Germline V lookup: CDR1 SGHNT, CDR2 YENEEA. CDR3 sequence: CASSQGLGSQETQYF. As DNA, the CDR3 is TGTGCCAGCAGCCAAGGACTAGGATCACAAGAGACCCAGTACTTC.

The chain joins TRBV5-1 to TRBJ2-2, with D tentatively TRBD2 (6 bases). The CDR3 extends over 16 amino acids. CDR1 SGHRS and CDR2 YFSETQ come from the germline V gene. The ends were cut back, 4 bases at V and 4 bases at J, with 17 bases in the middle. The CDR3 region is CASSPRTSRGTGELFF. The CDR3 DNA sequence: TGCGCCAGCAGCCCACGGACATCGCGGGGCACCGGGGAGCTGTTTTTT.

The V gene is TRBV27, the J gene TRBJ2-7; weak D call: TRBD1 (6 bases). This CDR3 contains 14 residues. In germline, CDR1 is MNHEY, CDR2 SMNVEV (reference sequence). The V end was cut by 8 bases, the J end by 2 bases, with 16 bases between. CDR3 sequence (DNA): TGTGCCAGCCGCTTCTCAGGGGCTCCCTACGAGCAGTACTTC. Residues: CASRFSGAPYEQYF.

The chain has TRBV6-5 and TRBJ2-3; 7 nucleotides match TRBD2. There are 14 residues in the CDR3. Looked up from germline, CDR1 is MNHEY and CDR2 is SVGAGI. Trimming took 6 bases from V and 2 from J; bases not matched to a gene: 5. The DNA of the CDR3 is TGTGCCAGCAGGAGGGAGGGAAACACAGATACGCAGTATTTT. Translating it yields CASRREGNTDTQYF.

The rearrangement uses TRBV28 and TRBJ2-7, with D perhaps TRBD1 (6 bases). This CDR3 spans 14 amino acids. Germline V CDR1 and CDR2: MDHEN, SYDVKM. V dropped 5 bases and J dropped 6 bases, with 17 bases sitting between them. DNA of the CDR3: TGTGCCAGCAGTGCCCCTCGACAGGTTTCCGAGCAGTACTTC. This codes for CASSAPRQVSEQYF. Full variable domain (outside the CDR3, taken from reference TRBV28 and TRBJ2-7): DVKVTQSSRYLVKRTGEKVFLECVQDMDHENMFWYRQDPGLGLRLIYFSYDVKMKEKGDIPEGYSVSREKKERFSLILESASTNQTSMYLCASSAPRQVSEQYFGPGTRLTVT.

CDR3 in DNA: TGTGCCAGCAGCGTCACCAGGGGGACTAGCGGTATCTACGAGCAGTACTTC. Protein: CASSVTRGTSGIYEQYF. This rearrangement joins TRBV5-6 to TRBJ2-7, with 11 bases that match TRBD2. There are 17 residues in the CDR3. V dropped 4 bases and J dropped 3; count of bases not matched to a gene: 12. Looked up from germline, CDR1 is SGHDT and CDR2 is YYEEEE. The full variable domain, rest sourced from reference TRBV5-6 and TRBJ2-7, is DAGVTQSPTHLIKTRGQQVTLRCSPKSGHDTVSWYQQALGQGPQFIFQYYEEEERQRGNFPDRFSGHQFPNYSSELNVNALLLGDSALYLCASSVTRGTSGIYEQYFGPGTRLTVT.

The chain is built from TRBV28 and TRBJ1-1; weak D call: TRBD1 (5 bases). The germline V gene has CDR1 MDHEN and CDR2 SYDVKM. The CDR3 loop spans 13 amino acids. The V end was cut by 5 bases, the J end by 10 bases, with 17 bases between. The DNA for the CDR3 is TGTGCCAGCAGTCCCGGACAATCAAGCGTAGCTTTCTTT. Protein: CASSPGQSSVAFF.

The chain's CDR3 is CASRGTSGRALGGELFF. The CDR3 bases are TGTGCCAGCAGGGGGACTAGCGGGAGGGCCCTCGGCGGGGAGCTGTTTTTT. The chain uses TRBV13 and TRBJ2-2, with 16 bases that match TRBD2. The CDR3 has 17 residues. CDR1 and CDR2 (germline): PRHDT, FYEKMQ (reference sequence). The J segment lost 7 bases and the V segment lost 6 bases, leaving 8 bases of the junction unmatched.